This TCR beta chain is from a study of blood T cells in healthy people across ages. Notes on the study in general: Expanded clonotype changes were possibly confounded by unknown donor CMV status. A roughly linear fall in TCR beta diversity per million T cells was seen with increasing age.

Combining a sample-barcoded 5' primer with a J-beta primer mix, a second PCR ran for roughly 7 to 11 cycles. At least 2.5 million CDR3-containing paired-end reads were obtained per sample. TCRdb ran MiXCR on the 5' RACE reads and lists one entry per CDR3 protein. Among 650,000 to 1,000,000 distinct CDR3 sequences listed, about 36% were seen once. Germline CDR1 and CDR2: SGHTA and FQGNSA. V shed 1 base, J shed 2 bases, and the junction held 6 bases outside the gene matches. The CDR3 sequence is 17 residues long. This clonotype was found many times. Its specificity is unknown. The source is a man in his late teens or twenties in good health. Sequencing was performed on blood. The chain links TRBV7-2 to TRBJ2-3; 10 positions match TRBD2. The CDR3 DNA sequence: TGTGCCAGCAGCTTAGTTGGGCTAGCGGGGGACACAGATACGCAGTATTTT. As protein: CASSLVGLAGDTDTQYF.